Each of the 32 T cell receptor beta chains below was sequenced from the same sample in a study of regulatory T cells in long-lasting Graves disease. Relying on iRepertoire HTBI primers and Arm-PCR of CDR3 regions, the team built TCR beta libraries. A single record per CDR3 protein comes from TCRdb applying MiXCR to the multiplex PCR reads. The profile shows roughly 520,000 distinct CDR3 sequences, more than 10% of them singletons. Time point of the sample: newly diagnosed GD, antithyroid drugs for less than 3 months. The TCR library was made from RNA that had been extracted from PBMCs in TRIzol. This same sample was also taken into another study, of T cells in Graves' hyperthyroidism and ophthalmopathy.

The sequences come from peripheral blood mononuclear cells (PBMCs), collected at new diagnosis, from a patient treated with antithyroid drugs. These TCRs come from a young woman with Graves disease.

This clonotype was seen many times. The chain is built from TRBV27 and TRBJ1-2; 9 positions agree with TRBD1. Germline values: CDR1 MNHEY, CDR2 SMNVEV (reference sequence). The CDR3 is 14 residues long. V was pared by 3 bases and J by 6 bases, with 5 bases of the junction left unmatched. The CDR3 bases are TGTGCCAGCAGTTTCGACCACAGGGGGCATGGCTACACCTTC. This gives the protein CASSFDHRGHGYTF.

There are many counts of this clonotype. The V call is TRBV29-1, the J call TRBJ2-1; TRBD1 matches 8 bases. From germline, CDR1 is SQVTM and CDR2 ANQGSEA. This CDR3 is 13 amino acids long. V shed 3 bases and J 7 bases; nucleotides not matched to a gene: 5. The CDR3 nucleotides are TGCAGCGTTGAGCCAGGGGGCTATAATGAGCAGTTCTTC. Translated, it gives CSVEPGGYNEQFF.

The V call is TRBV6-2 or TRBV6-3, the J call TRBJ1-5; 10 bases align to TRBD1. Germline loops: CDR1 MNHEY, CDR2 SVGEGT. CDR3 size: 15 residues. With V trimmed by 6 bases and J by 4 bases, 6 bases remained unmatched. The chain's CDR3 is CASSRDRGFNQPQHF. In nucleotides, the CDR3 is TGTGCCAGCAGCCGGGACAGGGGTTTTAATCAGCCCCAGCATTTT.

Many counts were recorded for this clonotype. The chain combines TRBV25-1 with TRBJ1-4; 10 bases agree with TRBD1. The J segment lost 0 bases and the V segment lost 8 bases, leaving 12 bases of the junction unmatched. The CDR3 runs to 18 residues. Per the germline V gene, CDR1 is MGHDK and CDR2 is SYGVNS. The CDR3 DNA reads TGTGCCAGCCTCCGGGACAGGGGAAGGGTCACAACTAATGAAAAACTGTTTTTT. It specifies CASLRDRGRVTTNEKLFF.

This clonotype has a count of ten or more. This sequence joins TRBV6-1 and TRBJ2-7; D tentatively fits TRBD1 or TRBD2 (5 bases each). This CDR3 is built from 15 residues. Germline-derived CDR1 and CDR2 are MNHNS and SASEGT. With 6 bases removed from V and 3 bases from J, the gap between germline ends came to 18 bases. CDR3 nucleotide sequence: TGTGCCAGCAGCCCTATTCCGGGACCGTTCTACGAGCAGTACTTC. This encodes CASSPIPGPFYEQYF.

The chain carries TRBV7-9 and TRBJ2-1; D remains unclear. Trimming stripped 11 bases from V and 8 bases from J, with 19 bases between. Germline lookup yields CDR1 SEHNR and CDR2 FQNEAQ (reference sequence). This CDR3 region has 13 residues. The CDR3 sequence is CALKRESLHEQFF. The CDR3 DNA reads TGTGCCCTCAAAAGAGAGTCACTACATGAGCAGTTCTTC.

This clonotype has a count of ten or more. The gene calls are TRBV7-8 and TRBJ2-3, with unresolved D. CDR1 is SGHVS and CDR2 is FQNEAQ in the germline V gene. The CDR3 is 14 residues long. The V and J ends lost 5 bases and 3 bases respectively, with 12 bases between them. The CDR3 protein is CASSPSEVTDTQYF. CDR3 in DNA: TGTGCCAGCAGCCCCTCCGAGGTTACAGATACGCAGTATTTT.

This clonotype has ten or more counts. The chain links TRBV28 to TRBJ2-6; unclear D gene. The CDR3 is made up of 16 amino acids. Trimming took off 3 bases at V and 0 bases at J, with 9 bases between the two ends. Germline values: CDR1 MDHEN, CDR2 SYDVKM. CDR3 sequence (DNA): TGTGCCAGCAGTTTTTTGTATGGCTCTGGGGCCAACGTCCTGACTTTC. Protein sequence: CASSFLYGSGANVLTF. Looking up the rest from reference TRBV28 and TRBJ2-6 gives the full variable domain: DVKVTQSSRYLVKRTGEKVFLECVQDMDHENMFWYRQDPGLGLRLIYFSYDVKMKEKGDIPEGYSVSREKKERFSLILESASTNQTSMYLCASSFLYGSGANVLTFGAGSRLTVL.

This clonotype was seen at least ten times. The chain combines TRBV28 with TRBJ2-7; no firm D call. V dropped 3 bases and J dropped 7 bases, with 19 bases sitting between them. The CDR3 contains 15 residues. From germline, CDR1 is MDHEN and CDR2 SYDVKM. The CDR3 coding sequence is TGTGCCAGCAGTTTTCGAGTAGAGGCTTTCGGGGAGCAGTACTTC. This gives the protein CASSFRVEAFGEQYF.

This clonotype was seen many times. The genes are TRBV20-1 and TRBJ1-2; D gene ambiguous. The CDR3 extends over 14 amino acids. Trimming pared 2 bases from V and 3 bases from J, leaving 13 bases between. Germline V gives CDR1 DFQATT, CDR2 SNEGSKA (reference sequence). CDR3 nucleotide sequence: TGCAGTGCTAGATTAGCGACTGGATACTATGGCTACACCTTC. Amino acids: CSARLATGYYGYTF.

The chain has TRBV11-2 and TRBJ2-1; 8 bases are a match to TRBD2. Germline V CDR1 and CDR2: SGHAT, FQNNGV. V was clipped by 5 bases and J by 8 bases; unmatched bases: 8. The CDR3 is 14 amino acids. The CDR3 is CASSTTAGVHEQFF. CDR3 bases: TGTGCCAGCAGCACGACAGCGGGAGTGCATGAGCAGTTCTTC.

As concerns this clonotype: A much bigger clone sits one base away, suggesting this may be a read error. The gene calls are TRBV11-3 and TRBJ2-2; the match to TRBD1 covers 8 bases. The CDR3 covers 15 residues. The V gene end was trimmed by 9 bases and the J gene end by 4 bases; junction bases not matched to a gene: 10. The germline gives CDR1 SGHNT, CDR2 YENEEA. CDR3 in amino acids: CASYQTGVGTGELFF. As DNA, the CDR3 is TGTGCCAGTTACCAGACAGGGGTGGGCACCGGGGAGCTGTTTTTT.

This clonotype was seen many times. The V gene is TRBV19, the J gene TRBJ2-2, with D perhaps matching TRBD1 (6 bases). Germline values: CDR1 LNHDA, CDR2 SQIVND (reference sequence). The V end was cut by 4 bases, the J end by 8 bases, with 17 bases between. The CDR3 length is 15 residues. CDR3 DNA sequence: TGTGCCAGTAGTAACTCCGGGACAATGTCAGGGGAGCTGTTTTTT. Its translation: CASSNSGTMSGELFF.

This clonotype came up many times. V and J are TRBV28 and TRBJ1-5; D is ambiguous. Trimming removed 5 bases from V and 2 bases from J, with 10 bases in between. CDR1 is MDHEN and CDR2 is SYDVKM in the germline V gene. There are 14 residues in the CDR3. As DNA, the CDR3 is TGTGCCAGCAGTGACCGGGGTGGCAATCAGCCCCAGCATTTT. It yields the protein CASSDRGGNQPQHF.

This clonotype has a handful of counts. The CDR3 here is CASSYTSGRDLIFIEQFF. DNA for the CDR3: TGTGCCAGCAGCTACACTAGCGGGAGGGATCTTATCTTCATCGAGCAGTTCTTC. This sequence joins TRBV11-2 and TRBJ2-1, with 13 bases that match TRBD2. CDR3 length equals 18 residues. The ends lost 4 bases at V and 10 bases at J; junction bases unmatched: 16. The germline CDR1 and CDR2 sequences are SGHAT and FQNNGV.

This clonotype showed up many times. DNA of the CDR3: TGTGCCAGCGTTACAGGGCTTAGCAATCAGCCCCAGCATTTT. It encodes CASVTGLSNQPQHF. This rearrangement joins TRBV6-5 to TRBJ1-5; possible D gene TRBD1, 6 bases. Germline lookup yields CDR1 MNHEY and CDR2 SVGAGI. This CDR3 comprises 14 residues. Trimming removed 8 bases at V and 0 bases at J, with 11 bases between.

The chain uses TRBV5-8 and TRBJ2-3; D is ambiguous. CDR1 and CDR2 from the germline V gene are SGHTS and YDEGEE. This CDR3 has 16 residues. V lost 2 bases and J lost 1, with 14 bases in between. The CDR3 region is CASSLRINSRTDTQYF. The CDR3 DNA reads TGTGCCAGCAGCTTAAGGATCAACTCCCGCACAGATACGCAGTATTTT.

This clonotype occurred many times. This chain connects TRBV30 to TRBJ1-5, with D perhaps TRBD1 (6 bases). The CDR3 spans 13 residues. Deletions cut 5 bases from V and 3 bases from J, with 11 bases between. CDR1 is GTSNPN, CDR2 SVGIG, per germline (reference sequence). The CDR3 region is CAWGRGANQPQHF. The DNA for the CDR3 is TGTGCCTGGGGGAGGGGGGCCAATCAGCCCCAGCATTTT. The full variable domain, rest sourced from reference TRBV30 and TRBJ1-5, is SQTIHQWPATLVQPVGSPLSLECTVEGTSNPNLYWYRQAAGRGLQLLFYSVGIGQISSEVPQNLSASRPQDRQFILSSKKLLLSDSGFYLCAWGRGANQPQHFGDGTRLSIL.

The rearrangement links TRBV7-2 to TRBJ2-7; 8 positions agree with TRBD2. Germline V gives CDR1 SGHTA, CDR2 FQGNSA. Trimming cost V 5 bases and J 2 bases; bases outside gene matches: 11. This CDR3 has 16 amino acids. The CDR3 sequence is CASSLGSGGRTYEQYF. Here the CDR3 DNA reads TGTGCCAGCAGCCTTGGGTCAGGCGGGAGGACCTACGAGCAGTACTTC.

The gene calls are TRBV20-1 and TRBJ1-1; D is unclear. Per germline, CDR1 DFQATT and CDR2 SNEGSKA (reference sequence). The CDR3 sequence is 12 residues long. V was trimmed by 3 bases and J by 8 bases, leaving 13 bases between them. In nucleotides, the CDR3 is TGCAGTGCTAGGCCCGAGTTTAGCGAAGCTTTCTTT. It codes for CSARPEFSEAFF.

This clonotype was seen repeatedly, ten times or more. The genes are TRBV10-2 and TRBJ2-1; 7 bases are a match to TRBD2. CDR1 WSHSY and CDR2 SAAADI come from the germline V gene. This CDR3 has 18 amino acids. The junction had 24 bases not matched to a gene; V was cut back by 6 bases and J by 10 bases. CDR3 residues: CASSDLRHRLAVIYEQFF. The CDR3 bases are TGCGCCAGCAGCGACCTTCGTCATAGGCTAGCGGTTATCTACGAGCAGTTCTTC.

Many counts were recorded for this clonotype. J is TRBJ2-1 and V is TRBV10-3; TRBD2 matches 9 bases. Germline CDR1 reads ENHRY; CDR2 reads SYGVKD. CDR3 size: 16 residues. The trim removed 0 bases at V and 6 bases at J, leaving 6 bases unmatched. The CDR3 nucleotides read TGTGCCATCAGTGAGTCGGGAGCGGGAGGAGGCAATGAGCAGTTCTTC. The encoded protein is CAISESGAGGGNEQFF.

This clonotype has more than one count but fewer than ten. The CDR3, as DNA: TGCAGTGCCATAGCGGGAGATAAGGATACGCAGTATTTT. It specifies CSAIAGDKDTQYF. The V call is TRBV20-1, the J call TRBJ2-3; 9 bases line up with TRBD2. The germline CDR1 and CDR2 sequences are DFQATT and SNEGSKA (reference sequence). The V gene end was trimmed by 6 bases and the J gene end by 6 bases; junction bases not matched to a gene: 7. This CDR3 has 13 amino acids.

This clonotype appeared a few times. The chain carries TRBV27 and TRBJ2-7; D uncertain. CDR3 size: 12 residues. Trimming shortened V by 10 bases and J by 0 bases, and 10 bases separated the two germline ends. CDR1 is MNHEY, CDR2 SMNVEV, per germline (reference sequence). The CDR3 DNA is TGTGCCATCGGGTTTCCCTCCTACGAGCAGTACTTC. As protein: CAIGFPSYEQYF.

This clonotype was observed at least ten times. CDR3 sequence reads: CSARLWGVGETQYF. CDR3 nucleotide sequence: TGCAGTGCTAGACTATGGGGAGTCGGAGAGACCCAGTACTTC. The V call is TRBV20-1, the J call TRBJ2-5; possibly TRBD2 for D (5 bases). The CDR3 covers 14 residues. V lost 2 bases and J lost 4, with 14 bases in between. Looked up from germline, CDR1 is DFQATT and CDR2 is SNEGSKA (reference sequence).

This clonotype was observed many times. The genes are TRBV19 and TRBJ1-5, with D perhaps TRBD1 (5 bases). The CDR3 contains 13 residues. CDR1 and CDR2 from the germline V gene are LNHDA and SQIVND (reference sequence). V lost 9 bases to trimming and J lost 6 bases, with 15 bases between them. The DNA of the CDR3 is TGTGCCAGCCTCGGGAGCGGGGCTCAGCCCCAGCATTTT. This codes for CASLGSGAQPQHF.

In its sample, this clonotype was seen a few times. This chain connects TRBV30 to TRBJ1-5; the match to TRBD1 covers 8 bases. The CDR3 loop spans 15 amino acids. J was trimmed by 4 bases and V by 2 bases; bases with no gene match: 7. Germline V CDR1 and CDR2: GTSNPN, SVGIG (reference sequence). The CDR3 sequence is CAWSSPGTGNQPQHF. The DNA of the CDR3 is TGTGCCTGGAGTTCACCTGGGACAGGAAATCAGCCCCAGCATTTT.

This clonotype was detected many times. The chain combines TRBV19 with TRBJ1-1; the D gene is possibly TRBD1 (6 bases). The V end lost 1 base, the J end lost 5 bases, and 14 bases lay between the germline ends. The CDR3 covers 15 residues. The germline V gene encodes CDR1 LNHDA and CDR2 SQIVND (reference sequence). CDR3 nucleotide sequence: TGTGCCAGTAGTATAGGGGCAGGCCAGGGGACTGAAGCTTTCTTT. Protein: CASSIGAGQGTEAFF.

This clonotype occurred a few times. The chain combines TRBV20-1 with TRBJ1-2; D possibly corresponds to TRBD1 (5 bases). The CDR3 is 14 amino acids. Germline V gives CDR1 DFQATT, CDR2 SNEGSKA (reference sequence). Trimming took 0 bases from V and 4 from J, leaving 12 bases between them. The CDR3: CSARDRGRAYGYTF. The CDR3 bases are TGCAGTGCTAGAGATCGAGGCAGGGCCTATGGCTACACCTTC.

Ten or more counts support this clonotype. The DNA of the CDR3 is TGTGCCAGCCTAAAGGTAGGGGGACCGAACACTGAAGCTTTCTTT. Translated, it gives CASLKVGGPNTEAFF. J is TRBJ1-1 and V is TRBV11-2; D might be TRBD1 (6 bases). The CDR3 loop spans 15 amino acids. Germline CDR1 SGHAT, CDR2 FQNNGV. With 8 bases removed from V and 1 base from J, the gap between germline ends came to 17 bases.

In this sample, this clonotype turned up many times. The chain joins TRBV19 to TRBJ1-5, with D possibly matching TRBD1 (5 bases). Trimming left V 3 bases short and J 8 bases short, with 20 bases between. The CDR3 has 16 residues. The V gene's germline CDR1 is LNHDA and CDR2 SQIVND (reference sequence). DNA of the CDR3: TGTGCCAGTAGTATCCGCCTAAGCAGGGTGCCTAAGCCCCAGCATTTT. Protein product: CASSIRLSRVPKPQHF.

In regard to this clonotype: Germline and junction disagree at one end, which may indicate a read error. This sequence joins TRBV3-1 and TRBJ1-3, with 8 bases aligning to TRBD1. The germline CDR1 and CDR2 sequences are LGHDT and YNNKEL (reference sequence). There are 17 residues in the CDR3. The CDR3 region has the DNA TGTGCCAGCAGCCAACAGACCGGGACAGGAAGACGGAACACCATGTATTTT. It codes for CASSQQTGTGRRNTMYF.